These 21 T cell receptor beta chains share one sample of origin, sequenced in a study of cytomegalovirus exposure and HLA in healthy donors. The PCR made use of 60 Vbeta and 13 Jbeta primers. The method was immunoSEQ multiplex PCR; TCRdb's version includes in-frame clones alone and lacks a portion of them. This table holds approximately 69,000 clones, around 74% found once. Sequencing was performed on PBMCs. These receptors all stem from a woman aged 25 to 45 in good health and CMV-seropositive.

The V call is TRBV19, the J call TRBJ1-2, with a possible D match to TRBD1 (5 bases). CDR3 length: 13 amino acids. Germline V gene lookup returns CDR1 LNHDA and CDR2 SQIVND (reference sequence). Deletions cut 7 bases from V and 2 bases from J, with 11 bases between. In DNA, the CDR3 is TGTGCCAGTACCCCTCAGGGAAACTATGGCTACACCTTC. Translation gives CASTPQGNYGYTF.

The chain employs TRBV19 and TRBJ1-5; D is unclear. Deletions cut 3 bases from V and 3 bases from J, with 15 bases between. This CDR3 contains 16 residues. Per germline, CDR1 LNHDA and CDR2 SQIVND (reference sequence). CDR3 nucleotides: TGTGCCAGTAGTATTGGGCACCAACCGATCAATCAGCCCCAGCATTTT. Encoded protein: CASSIGHQPINQPQHF.

CDR3 sequence reads: CASSKAGTDGGYTF. CDR3 DNA sequence: TGTGCCAGCAGCAAAGCCGGGACAGACGGTGGCTACACCTTC. The chain carries TRBV21-1 and TRBJ1-2; the table assigns TRBD1, which was not confirmed against the DNA. TRBV21-1 is a pseudogene locus. CDR3 length equals 14 residues.

This clone was found a few times. J is TRBJ1-5 and V is TRBV2, with unresolved D. The CDR3 spans 14 residues. CDR1 is SNHLY, CDR2 FYNNEI, per germline. V lost 1 base and J 4 bases, leaving 8 bases between the germline ends. The CDR3 coding sequence is TGTGCCAGCAGTGAAGAGAACGGTAATCAGCCCCAGCATTTT. Amino acids: CASSEENGNQPQHF. Variable domain in full (rest from reference TRBV2 and TRBJ1-5): EPEVTQTPSHQVTQMGQEVILRCVPISNHLYFYWYRQILGQKVEFLVSFYNNEISEKSEIFDDQFSVERPDGSNFTLKIRSTKLEDSAMYFCASSEENGNQPQHFGDGTRLSIL.

The chain employs TRBV28 and TRBJ1-1; D is undetermined. Trimming cost V 6 bases and J 1 base, with 9 bases left between them. This CDR3 region has 13 residues. The germline V gene has CDR1 MDHEN and CDR2 SYDVKM. As DNA, the CDR3 is TGTGCCAGCAGAACCCTGAGGAACACTGAAGCTTTCTTT. Protein: CASRTLRNTEAFF.

A single count supports this clone. The rearrangement joins TRBV2 to TRBJ1-5, with 7 bases that match TRBD1. The CDR3 is made up of 14 amino acids. Germline V gives CDR1 SNHLY, CDR2 FYNNEI. The V gene end was trimmed by 2 bases and the J gene end by 5 bases; junction bases not matched to a gene: 3. The CDR3 sequence is CASSERTGDQPQHF. The DNA of the CDR3 is TGTGCCAGCAGTGAAAGGACAGGAGATCAGCCCCAGCATTTT.

This chain uses TRBV12-5 with TRBJ1-2; TRBD1 agrees at 9 bases. Germline V CDR1 and CDR2: LGHNT, FRNRAP. This CDR3 is 14 amino acids long. The J segment lost 7 bases and the V segment lost 4 bases, leaving 7 bases of the junction unmatched. This chain's CDR3 is CASGSDRGLAGYTF. The CDR3 DNA follows: TGTGCTAGTGGTTCAGACAGGGGGTTGGCTGGCTACACCTTC.

This chain connects TRBV5-1 to TRBJ1-2; 7 nucleotides align to TRBD1. This CDR3 contains 14 residues. V was pared by 0 bases and J by 1 base, with 0 bases of the junction left unmatched. Germline V gives CDR1 SGHRS, CDR2 YFSETQ. CDR3 in amino acids: CASSLGQGNYGYTF. The DNA of the CDR3 is TGCGCCAGCAGCTTGGGACAGGGTAACTATGGCTACACCTTC. Using reference TRBV5-1 and TRBJ1-2 for the parts outside the CDR3, the full variable domain is KAGVTQTPRYLIKTRGQQVTLSCSPISGHRSVSWYQQTPGQGLQFLFEYFSETQRNKGNFPGRFSGRQFSNSRSEMNVSTLELGDSALYLCASSLGQGNYGYTFGSGTRLTVV.

This clone was recorded only once. This chain uses TRBV29-1 with TRBJ1-4; D is unresolved. V lost 7 bases to trimming and J lost 7 bases, with 13 bases between them. The CDR3 sequence is 12 residues long. Per the germline V gene, CDR1 is SQVTM and CDR2 is ANQGSEA. The CDR3 here is CSAQGEVEKLFF. In DNA form, the CDR3 reads TGCAGCGCCCAAGGAGAGGTTGAAAAACTGTTTTTT.

Details on this clone: The sample contains more than one DNA sequence encoding this CDR3. The chain employs TRBV29-1 and TRBJ2-5, with unresolved D. Germline V CDR1 and CDR2: SQVTM, ANQGSEA. V was trimmed by 1 base and J by 1 base, leaving 7 bases between them. The CDR3 spans 13 residues. The CDR3 DNA sequence: TGCAGCGTTGAAGTGGGCGCCCAAGAGACCCAGTACTTC. This encodes CSVEVGAQETQYF.

This chain joins TRBV5-1 and TRBJ1-1; D is perhaps TRBD1 (5 bases). Germline CDR1 is SGHRS and CDR2 is YFSETQ. The CDR3 is made up of 13 amino acids. V shed 4 bases and J shed 10 bases, with 17 bases lying between them. CDR3 protein: CASSTGGELGAFF. CDR3 bases: TGCGCCAGCAGCACTGGGGGGGAGCTTGGAGCTTTCTTT.

The chain couples TRBV2 to TRBJ2-1; D is possibly TRBD1 (6 bases). V was cut by 3 bases and J by 0 bases, with 9 bases left in between. The CDR3 covers 15 residues. CDR1 and CDR2 (germline): SNHLY, FYNNEI. The CDR3 spells CASSDRGGSYNEQFF. CDR3 DNA sequence: TGTGCCAGCAGTGACAGGGGTGGCTCCTACAATGAGCAGTTCTTC. Supplemented by reference TRBV2 and TRBJ2-1, the full variable domain reads EPEVTQTPSHQVTQMGQEVILRCVPISNHLYFYWYRQILGQKVEFLVSFYNNEISEKSEIFDDQFSVERPDGSNFTLKIRSTKLEDSAMYFCASSDRGGSYNEQFFGPGTRLTVL.

This clone is a singleton in its sample. The chain has TRBV2 and TRBJ1-2; 7 nucleotides match TRBD1. Per germline, CDR1 SNHLY and CDR2 FYNNEI. The V and J ends lost 6 bases and 0 bases, in that order; junction bases with no gene match: 4. The CDR3 is made up of 14 amino acids. CDR3 sequence reads: CASREDRSNYGYTF. As DNA, the CDR3 is TGTGCCAGCAGGGAGGACAGGTCTAACTATGGCTACACCTTC.

The chain couples TRBV28 to TRBJ2-6; D remains unclear. From germline, CDR1 is MDHEN and CDR2 SYDVKM. Trimming stripped 5 bases from V and 1 base from J, with 9 bases between. CDR3 size: 15 residues. The CDR3 protein is CASSRPGSGANVLTF. CDR3 bases: TGTGCCAGCAGTCGACCCGGGTCTGGGGCCAACGTCCTGACTTTC.

The V and J genes are TRBV30 and TRBJ2-1; TRBD2 matches at 7 bases. V lost 2 bases and J lost 6; bases outside the gene matches: 13. The CDR3 covers 16 residues. CDR1 and CDR2 from the germline V gene are GTSNPN and SVGIG (reference sequence). In DNA, the CDR3 is TGTGCCTGGAGTTTTGGGGTGGCGGGAGTAAGCAATGAGCAGTTCTTC. As protein: CAWSFGVAGVSNEQFF.

This chain joins TRBV7-9 and TRBJ1-1; a possible D gene is TRBD1 (5 bases). Germline values: CDR1 SEHNR, CDR2 FQNEAQ (reference sequence). The CDR3 is 14 residues long. The germline V and J ends were trimmed by 5 bases and 4 bases, with 14 bases remaining between them. CDR3 in DNA: TGTGCCAGCAGCGTAACCCCAGGGTTCACTGAAGCTTTCTTT. This gives the protein CASSVTPGFTEAFF. The variable domain in full, completed from reference TRBV7-9 and TRBJ1-1, reads DTGVSQNPRHKITKRGQNVTFRCDPISEHNRLYWYRQTLGQGPEFLTYFQNEAQLEKSRLLSDRFSAERPKGSFSTLEIQRTEQGDSAMYLCASSVTPGFTEAFFGQGTRLTVV.

This chain connects TRBV12-5 to TRBJ1-1; D is undetermined. CDR1 and CDR2 from the germline V gene are LGHNT and FRNRAP. The CDR3 totals 13 residues. Between the trimmed V and J ends, which lost 3 bases and 1 base, there was a span of 6 bases. This chain's CDR3 is CASGFPGNTEAFF. The CDR3 DNA reads as TGTGCTAGTGGTTTTCCAGGGAACACTGAAGCTTTCTTT. Variable domain in full (rest from reference TRBV12-5 and TRBJ1-1): DARVTQTPRHKVTEMGQEVTMRCQPILGHNTVFWYRQTMMQGLELLAYFRNRAPLDDSGMPKDRFSAEMPDATLATLKIQPSEPRDSAVYFCASGFPGNTEAFFGQGTRLTVV.

The rearrangement uses TRBV25-1 and TRBJ2-3, with TRBD2 matching 7 bases. Losses at the gene ends were 8 bases for V and 2 bases for J; bases not matched to a gene: 7. The CDR3 has 14 residues. From germline, CDR1 is MGHDK and CDR2 SYGVNS. The chain's CDR3 is CASQLATFTDTQYF. The CDR3 nucleotides are TGTGCCAGCCAACTAGCGACCTTCACAGATACGCAGTATTTT.

This clone was recorded a few times. J is TRBJ2-1 and V is TRBV5-4, with TRBD2 as a possible D gene (6 bases). Germline CDR1 and CDR2: SGHNT and YYREEE (reference sequence). Trimming pared 5 bases from V and 7 bases from J, leaving 13 bases between. CDR3 length: 13 amino acids. CDR3 nucleotide sequence: TGTGCCAGCAGGCCCCGGACTACAAATGAGCAGTTCTTC. Its protein product is CASRPRTTNEQFF.

V is TRBV4-1 and J is TRBJ1-5; TRBD1 matches 9 bases. This CDR3 spans 17 amino acids. Germline CDR1 reads MGHRA; CDR2 reads YSYEKL. The ends lost 0 bases at V and 6 bases at J; junction bases unmatched: 9. Here the CDR3 reads CASSQDSTGGVVQPQHF. The CDR3 DNA reads as TGCGCCAGCAGCCAAGATTCTACAGGGGGCGTCGTTCAGCCCCAGCATTTT.

The chain couples TRBV28 to TRBJ2-7, with TRBD1 as a possible D gene (5 bases). Germline V gene lookup returns CDR1 MDHEN and CDR2 SYDVKM. There are 15 residues in the CDR3. The ends were cut back, 3 bases at V and 2 bases at J, with 14 bases in the middle. The CDR3 spells CASSFTLDSPYEQYF. The CDR3 bases are TGTGCCAGCAGTTTTACCCTCGACAGCCCCTACGAGCAGTACTTC.